Below are 4 T cell receptor beta chains sequenced from a single sample in a study of type 1 regulatory T cells. TCRdb ran MiXCR on the reads and lists one entry per CDR3 protein. This table holds about 100,000 distinct CDR3 sequences, about 28% found once. The material sequenced was CD4+ T cells, either the whole sample or a sorted fraction (not recorded which). These receptors all stem from a human donor in good health.

This clonotype has more than one count but fewer than ten. The CDR3 loop reads CASSYQGYEQYF. The CDR3 DNA sequence: TGCGCCAGCAGCTACCAAGGCTACGAGCAGTACTTC. The rearrangement joins TRBV5-1 to TRBJ2-7, with no clear D. Per the germline V gene, CDR1 is SGHRS and CDR2 is YFSETQ. CDR3 size: 12 residues. V was shortened by 3 bases and J by 3 bases, with 7 bases between the two germline ends.

The CDR3: CASSDWASYEQYF. The CDR3, as DNA: TGTGCCAGCAGTGATTGGGCTTCCTACGAGCAGTACTTC. The V and J genes are TRBV6-1 and TRBJ2-7; D not resolved. Trimming removed 3 bases from V and 1 base from J, with 7 bases in between. Germline V gene data show CDR1 as MNHNS and CDR2 as SASEGT. The CDR3 extends over 13 amino acids.

This clonotype occurred a few times. V gene TRBV27 combines with J gene TRBJ2-7; tentative D call: TRBD1 (6 bases). V lost 8 bases and J lost 2, with 13 bases in between. The CDR3 runs 13 residues. CDR1 and CDR2 (germline): MNHEY, SMNVEV (reference sequence). CDR3 in DNA: TGTGCCAGCCGGACAGAACGAACCTACGAGCAGTACTTC. Protein product: CASRTERTYEQYF.

This clonotype was counted between two and nine times. The chain recombines TRBV7-8 with TRBJ1-2; D perhaps matches TRBD1 (6 bases). The germline V gene encodes CDR1 SGHVS and CDR2 FQNEAQ. The V end was cut by 1 base, the J end by 6 bases, with 18 bases between. The CDR3 contains 16 residues. The CDR3 reads CASSLGGGLLRNGYTF. DNA of the CDR3: TGTGCCAGCAGCTTAGGTGGGGGGCTCCTGAGAAATGGCTACACCTTC.